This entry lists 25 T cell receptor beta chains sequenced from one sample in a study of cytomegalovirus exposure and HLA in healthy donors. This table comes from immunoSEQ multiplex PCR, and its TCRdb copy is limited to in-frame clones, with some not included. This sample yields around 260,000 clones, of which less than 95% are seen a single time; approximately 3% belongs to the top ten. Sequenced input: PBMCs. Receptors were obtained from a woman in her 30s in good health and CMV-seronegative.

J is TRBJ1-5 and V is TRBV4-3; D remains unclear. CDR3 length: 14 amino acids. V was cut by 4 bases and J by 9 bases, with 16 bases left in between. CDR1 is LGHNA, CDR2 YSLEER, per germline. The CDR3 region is CASSPDGRKRPQHF. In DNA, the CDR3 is TGCGCCAGCAGCCCGGACGGGAGGAAGAGGCCCCAGCATTTT.

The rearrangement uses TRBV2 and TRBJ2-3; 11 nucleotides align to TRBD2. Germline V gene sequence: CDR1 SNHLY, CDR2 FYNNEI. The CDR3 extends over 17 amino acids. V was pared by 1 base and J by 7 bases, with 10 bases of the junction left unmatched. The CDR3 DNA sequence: TGTGCCAGCAGTGAAGGTTGGACTAGCGGGCAACGGAATACGCAGTATTTT. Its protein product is CASSEGWTSGQRNTQYF.

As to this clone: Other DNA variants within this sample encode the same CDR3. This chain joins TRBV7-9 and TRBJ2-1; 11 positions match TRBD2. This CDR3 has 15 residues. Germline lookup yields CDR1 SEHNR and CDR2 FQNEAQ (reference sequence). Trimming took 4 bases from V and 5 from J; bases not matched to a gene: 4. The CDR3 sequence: CASSSTSGTNNEQFF. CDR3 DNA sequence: TGTGCCAGCAGCTCGACTAGCGGGACCAACAATGAGCAGTTCTTC.

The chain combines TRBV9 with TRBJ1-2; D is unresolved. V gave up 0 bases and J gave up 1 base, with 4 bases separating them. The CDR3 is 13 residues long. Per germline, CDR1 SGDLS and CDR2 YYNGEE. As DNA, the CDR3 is TGTGCCAGCAGCGTAGCGGTTAACTATGGCTACACCTTC. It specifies CASSVAVNYGYTF.

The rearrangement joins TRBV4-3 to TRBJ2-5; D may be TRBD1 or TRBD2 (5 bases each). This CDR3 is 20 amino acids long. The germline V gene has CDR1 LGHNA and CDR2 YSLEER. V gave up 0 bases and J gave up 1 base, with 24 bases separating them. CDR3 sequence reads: CASSQDPGLTQGLPQETQYF. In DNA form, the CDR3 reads TGCGCCAGCAGCCAAGATCCGGGGTTGACCCAGGGCCTTCCCCAAGAGACCCAGTACTTC.

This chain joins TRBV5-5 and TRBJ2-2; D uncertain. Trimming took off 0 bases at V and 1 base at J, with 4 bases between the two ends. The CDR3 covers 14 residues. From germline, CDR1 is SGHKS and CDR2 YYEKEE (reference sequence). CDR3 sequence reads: CASSLGRNTGELFF. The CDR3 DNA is TGTGCCAGCAGCTTGGGACGGAACACCGGGGAGCTGTTTTTT.

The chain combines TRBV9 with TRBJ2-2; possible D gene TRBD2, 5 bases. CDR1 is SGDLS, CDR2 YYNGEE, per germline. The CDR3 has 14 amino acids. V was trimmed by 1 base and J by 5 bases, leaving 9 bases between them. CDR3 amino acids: CASSVPGETGELFF. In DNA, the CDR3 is TGTGCCAGCAGCGTACCCGGGGAGACCGGGGAGCTGTTTTTT.

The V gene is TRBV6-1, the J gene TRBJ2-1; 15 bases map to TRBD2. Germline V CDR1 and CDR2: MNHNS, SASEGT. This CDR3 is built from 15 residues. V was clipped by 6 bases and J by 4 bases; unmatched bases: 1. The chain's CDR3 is CASRGTSGRYNEQFF. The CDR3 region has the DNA TGTGCCAGCAGAGGGACTAGCGGGAGGTACAATGAGCAGTTCTTC.

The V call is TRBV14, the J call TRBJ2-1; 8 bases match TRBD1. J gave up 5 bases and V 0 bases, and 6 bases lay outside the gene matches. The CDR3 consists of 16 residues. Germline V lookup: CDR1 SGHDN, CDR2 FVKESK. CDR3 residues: CASSQDQGQGDNEQFF. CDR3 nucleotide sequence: TGTGCCAGCAGCCAAGATCAAGGACAGGGAGACAATGAGCAGTTCTTC.

The CDR3 loop is CASSQAGRGNTYEQYF. CDR3 nucleotides: TGTGCCAGCAGCCAAGCAGGAAGGGGAAACACCTACGAGCAGTACTTC. J is TRBJ2-7 and V is TRBV4-2, with TRBD1 as a possible D gene (5 bases). CDR1 and CDR2 (germline): LGHNA, YNFKEQ. The CDR3 totals 16 residues. V was pared by 1 base and J by 2 bases, with 15 bases between.

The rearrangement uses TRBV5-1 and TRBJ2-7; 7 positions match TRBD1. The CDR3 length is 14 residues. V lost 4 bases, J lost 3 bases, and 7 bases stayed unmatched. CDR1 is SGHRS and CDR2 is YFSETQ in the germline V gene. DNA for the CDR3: TGCGCCAGCAGCACAGAGACAGGGCTCTACGAGCAGTACTTC. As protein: CASSTETGLYEQYF.

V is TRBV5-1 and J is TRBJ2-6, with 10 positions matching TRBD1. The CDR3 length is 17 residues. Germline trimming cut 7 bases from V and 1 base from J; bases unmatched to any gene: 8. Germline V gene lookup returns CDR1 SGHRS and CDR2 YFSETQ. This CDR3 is CASSPGQGFSGANVLTF. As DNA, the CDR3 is TGCGCCAGCTCCCCGGGACAGGGGTTTTCTGGGGCCAACGTCCTGACTTTC.

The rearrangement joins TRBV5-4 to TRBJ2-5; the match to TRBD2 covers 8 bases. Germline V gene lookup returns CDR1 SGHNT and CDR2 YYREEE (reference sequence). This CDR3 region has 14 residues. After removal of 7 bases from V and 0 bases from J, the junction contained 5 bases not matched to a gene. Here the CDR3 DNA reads TGTGCCAGCGAGGACGGGAGGGACCAAGAGACCCAGTACTTC. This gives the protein CASEDGRDQETQYF.

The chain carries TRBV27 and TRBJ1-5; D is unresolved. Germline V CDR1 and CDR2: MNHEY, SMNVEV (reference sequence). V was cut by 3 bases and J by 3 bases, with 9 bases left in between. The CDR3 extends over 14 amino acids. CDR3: CASSFSISNQPQHF. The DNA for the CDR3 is TGTGCCAGCAGTTTTAGTATTTCCAATCAGCCCCAGCATTTT.

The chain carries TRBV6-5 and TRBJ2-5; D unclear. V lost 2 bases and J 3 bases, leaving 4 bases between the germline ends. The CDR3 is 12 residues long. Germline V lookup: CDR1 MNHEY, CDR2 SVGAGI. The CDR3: CASSYGKETQYF. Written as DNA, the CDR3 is TGTGCCAGCAGTTACGGCAAAGAGACCCAGTACTTC.

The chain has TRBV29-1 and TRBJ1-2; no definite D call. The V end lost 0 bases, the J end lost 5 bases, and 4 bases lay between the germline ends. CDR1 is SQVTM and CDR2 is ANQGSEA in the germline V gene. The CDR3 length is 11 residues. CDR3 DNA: TGCAGCGTTGAAGAACAGTATGGCTACACCTTC. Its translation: CSVEEQYGYTF. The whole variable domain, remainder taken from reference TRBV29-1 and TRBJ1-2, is SAVISQKPSRDICQRGTSLTIQCQVDSQVTMMFWYRQQPGQSLTLIATANQGSEATYESGFVIDKFPISRPNLTFSTLTVSNMSPEDSSIYLCSVEEQYGYTFGSGTRLTVV.

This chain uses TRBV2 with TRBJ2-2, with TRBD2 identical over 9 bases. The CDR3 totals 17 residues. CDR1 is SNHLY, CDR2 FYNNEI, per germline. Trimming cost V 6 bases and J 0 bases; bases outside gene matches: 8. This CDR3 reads CASRDRLAVANTGELFF. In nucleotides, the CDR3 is TGTGCCAGCAGAGACCGACTAGCGGTGGCGAACACCGGGGAGCTGTTTTTT.

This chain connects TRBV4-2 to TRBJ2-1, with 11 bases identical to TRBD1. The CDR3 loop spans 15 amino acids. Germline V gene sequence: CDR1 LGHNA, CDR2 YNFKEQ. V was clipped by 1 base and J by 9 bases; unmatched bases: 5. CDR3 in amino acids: CASSQGGTGGREQFF. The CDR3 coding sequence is TGTGCCAGCAGCCAAGGGGGGACAGGGGGGCGTGAGCAGTTCTTC.

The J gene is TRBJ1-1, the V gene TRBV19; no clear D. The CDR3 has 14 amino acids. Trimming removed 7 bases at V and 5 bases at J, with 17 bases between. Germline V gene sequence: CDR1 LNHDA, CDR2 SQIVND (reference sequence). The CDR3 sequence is CASNIARGKTEAFF. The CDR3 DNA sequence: TGTGCCAGTAACATAGCCAGAGGGAAGACTGAAGCTTTCTTT. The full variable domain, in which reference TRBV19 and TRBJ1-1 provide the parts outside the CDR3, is DGGITQSPKYLFRKEGQNVTLSCEQNLNHDAMYWYRQDPGQGLRLIYYSQIVNDFQKGDIAEGYSVSREKKESFPLTVTSAQKNPTAFYLCASNIARGKTEAFFGQGTRLTVV.

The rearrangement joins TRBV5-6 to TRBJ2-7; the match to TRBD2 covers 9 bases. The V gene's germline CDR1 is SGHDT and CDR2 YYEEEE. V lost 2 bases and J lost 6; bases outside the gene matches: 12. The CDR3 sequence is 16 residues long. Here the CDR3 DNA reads TGTGCCAGCAGCTTCCCAGGTAGCGGGAGTGTCTCCGAGCAGTACTTC. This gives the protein CASSFPGSGSVSEQYF.

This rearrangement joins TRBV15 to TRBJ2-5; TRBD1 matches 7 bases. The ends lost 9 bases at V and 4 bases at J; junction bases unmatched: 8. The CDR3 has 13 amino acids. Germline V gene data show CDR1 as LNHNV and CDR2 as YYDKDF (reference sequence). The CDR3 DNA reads TGTGCCACATCCCACAGGGGTACAGAGACCCAGTACTTC. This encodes CATSHRGTETQYF.

CDR3 loop: CASSQRGLLAYNEQYF. CDR3 coding DNA: TGTGCCAGCAGCCAAAGGGGCCTACTAGCGTACAACGAGCAGTACTTC. The V gene is TRBV7-8, the J gene TRBJ2-7, with 7 bases lining up with TRBD2. V shed 5 bases and J 5 bases; nucleotides not matched to a gene: 15. Germline V gene lookup returns CDR1 SGHVS and CDR2 FQNEAQ. This CDR3 contains 16 residues.

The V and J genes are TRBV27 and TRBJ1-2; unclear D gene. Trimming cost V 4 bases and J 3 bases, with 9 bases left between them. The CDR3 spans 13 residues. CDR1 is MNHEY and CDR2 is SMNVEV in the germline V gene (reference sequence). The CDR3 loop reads CASSSGPDYGYTF. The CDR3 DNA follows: TGTGCCAGCAGTTCCGGGCCTGACTATGGCTACACCTTC.

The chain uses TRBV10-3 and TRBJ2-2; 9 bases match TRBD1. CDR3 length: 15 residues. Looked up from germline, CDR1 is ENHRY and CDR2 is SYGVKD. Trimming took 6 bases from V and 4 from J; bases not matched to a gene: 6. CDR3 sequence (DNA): TGTGCCATCAGGGGGGGACAGGGATTCACCGGGGAGCTGTTTTTT. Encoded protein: CAIRGGQGFTGELFF.

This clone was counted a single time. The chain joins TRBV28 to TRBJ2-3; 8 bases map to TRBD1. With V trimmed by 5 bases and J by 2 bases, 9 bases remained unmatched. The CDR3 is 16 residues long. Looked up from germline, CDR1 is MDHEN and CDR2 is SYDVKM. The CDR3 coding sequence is TGTGCCAGCAGTCCCCCTCGGACAGGGATCACAGATACGCAGTATTTT. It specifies CASSPPRTGITDTQYF.